This record covers a single T cell receptor beta chain. The antigen is unknown. The PCR was carried out with 60 Vbeta primers and 13 Jbeta primers. The protocol was immunoSEQ multiplex PCR, while the TCRdb copy is restricted to in-frame clones and leaves out a portion. In the table there are 150,000 to 200,000 clones, about 80% of which are singletons. This sample is drawn from a study of cytomegalovirus exposure and HLA in healthy donors. Study-wide results and caveats: Researchers counted 164 TCR beta chains as cytomegalovirus-associated.

The germline gives CDR1 SGHAT, CDR2 FQNNGV. V was pared by 1 base and J by 6 bases, with 8 bases between. The CDR3 spans 13 residues. The receptor was derived from a young woman in good health and CMV-seropositive. J is TRBJ2-3 and V is TRBV11-2; no reliable D call. The material sequenced was PBMCs. The CDR3 DNA reads as TGTGCCAGCAGCTTAGTCTACCGTGATACGCAGTATTTT. Translated: CASSLVYRDTQYF.